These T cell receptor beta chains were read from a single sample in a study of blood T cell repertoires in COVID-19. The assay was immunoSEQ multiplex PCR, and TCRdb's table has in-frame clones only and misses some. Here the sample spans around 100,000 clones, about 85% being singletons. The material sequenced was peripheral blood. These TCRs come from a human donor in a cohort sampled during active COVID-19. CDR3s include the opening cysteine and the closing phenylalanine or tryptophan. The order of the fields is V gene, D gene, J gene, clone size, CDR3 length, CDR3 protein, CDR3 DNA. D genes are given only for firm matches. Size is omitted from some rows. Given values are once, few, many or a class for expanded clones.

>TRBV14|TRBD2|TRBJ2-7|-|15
CASSQPGLGDYEQYF
TGTGCCAGCAGCCAGCCGGGACTAGGAGACTACGAGCAGTACTTC
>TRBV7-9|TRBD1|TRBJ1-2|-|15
CASSLEQGANYGYTF
TGTGCCAGCAGCCTCGAACAGGGGGCAAACTATGGCTACACCTTC
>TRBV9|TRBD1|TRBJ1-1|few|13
CASSRQGGTEAFF
TGTGCCAGCAGTCGCCAGGGGGGAACTGAAGCTTTCTTT
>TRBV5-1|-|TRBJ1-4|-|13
CASSLDREEKLFF
TGCGCCAGCAGCTTGGACAGGGAGGAAAAACTGTTTTTT
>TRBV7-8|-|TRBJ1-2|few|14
CASSLYSQAYGYTF
TGTGCCAGCAGCTTATACTCCCAGGCCTATGGCTACACCTTC
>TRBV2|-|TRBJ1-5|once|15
CASSNRDGGNQPQHF
TGTGCCAGCAGTAACAGGGATGGTGGCAATCAGCCCCAGCATTTT
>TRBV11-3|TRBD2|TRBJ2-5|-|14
CASSPGGGQETQYF
TGTGCCAGCAGCCCCGGGGGGGGACAAGAGACCCAGTACTTC
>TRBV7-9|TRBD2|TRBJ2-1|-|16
CASSPTGTSGVNEQFF
TGTGCCAGCAGCCCCACCGGGACTAGCGGGGTAAATGAGCAGTTCTTC
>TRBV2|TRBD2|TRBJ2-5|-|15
CASRALAGGRETQYF
TGTGCCAGCAGGGCCCTAGCGGGGGGCCGAGAGACCCAGTACTTC
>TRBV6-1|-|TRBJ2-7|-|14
CASSEDGGTYEQYF
TGTGCCAGCAGTGAAGACGGGGGAACCTACGAGCAGTACTTC
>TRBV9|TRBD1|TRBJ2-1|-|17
CASSVAMDRGGYNEQFF
TGTGCCAGCAGCGTAGCTATGGACAGGGGGGGATACAATGAGCAGTTCTTC
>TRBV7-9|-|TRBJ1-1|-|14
CASSRTQNREEAFF
TGTGCCAGCAGTCGCACCCAAAACAGGGAGGAAGCTTTCTTT
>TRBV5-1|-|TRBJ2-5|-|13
CASRRDYQETQYF
TGCGCCAGCAGGAGGGACTACCAAGAGACCCAGTACTTC
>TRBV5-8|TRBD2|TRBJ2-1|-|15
CASSFGLAVYNEQFF
TGTGCCAGCAGCTTTGGACTAGCGGTATACAATGAGCAGTTCTTC
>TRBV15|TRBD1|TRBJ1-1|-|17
CATSTSFWGQGGTEAFF
TGTGCCACCAGCACGTCGTTTTGGGGACAGGGGGGCACTGAAGCTTTCTTT
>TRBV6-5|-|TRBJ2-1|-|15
CASRRELVTYNEQFF
TGTGCCAGCAGGAGGGAATTAGTGACCTACAATGAGCAGTTCTTC
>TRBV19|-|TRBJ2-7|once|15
CASTPTGGFSSEQYF
TGTGCCAGTACTCCGACTGGGGGGTTCTCCTCCGAGCAGTACTTC